This T cell receptor (beta chain) was sequenced for a study of cytomegalovirus exposure and HLA in healthy donors. Regarding the study as a whole: Listed as cytomegalovirus-associated were around 160 TCR beta chains. Most TCR beta V segments were productive about 87% or about 30% of the time in an earlier analysis. Many donors carried some public TCRs, although rarity characterized most TCR sequences.

The PCR used 60 Vbeta and 13 Jbeta primers. TCRdb keeps only in-frame clones here, not all; method: immunoSEQ multiplex PCR. Of some 110,000 clones in the sample, 78% are singletons; the top ten hold about 6%. The CDR3 runs 13 residues. CDR1 and CDR2 from the germline V gene are LGHNA and YNFKEQ. V was pared by 4 bases and J by 10 bases, with 17 bases between. With regard to this clone: Its target is not known.

The chain employs TRBV4-2 and TRBJ2-7, with a weak D call TRBD1 (6 bases). The sample consisted of PBMCs. The sequence was obtained from a male donor in good health and CMV-seronegative. DNA for the CDR3: TGTGCCAGCAGCCCCGAGACAGGCCTAGGACAGTACTTC. The encoded protein is CASSPETGLGQYF.